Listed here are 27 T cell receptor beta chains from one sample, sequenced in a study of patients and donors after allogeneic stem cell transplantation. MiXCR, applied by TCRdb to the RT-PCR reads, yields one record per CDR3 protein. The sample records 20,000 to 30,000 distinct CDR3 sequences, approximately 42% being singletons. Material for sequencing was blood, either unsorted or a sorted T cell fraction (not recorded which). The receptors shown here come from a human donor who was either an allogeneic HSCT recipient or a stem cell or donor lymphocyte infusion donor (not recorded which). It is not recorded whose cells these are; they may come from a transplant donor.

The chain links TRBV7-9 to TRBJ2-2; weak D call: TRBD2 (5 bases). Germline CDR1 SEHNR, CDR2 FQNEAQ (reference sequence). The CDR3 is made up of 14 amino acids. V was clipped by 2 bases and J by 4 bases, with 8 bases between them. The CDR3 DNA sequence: TGTGCCAGCAGCTTAAGGGAGACCACCGGGGAGCTGTTTTTT. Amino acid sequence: CASSLRETTGELFF.

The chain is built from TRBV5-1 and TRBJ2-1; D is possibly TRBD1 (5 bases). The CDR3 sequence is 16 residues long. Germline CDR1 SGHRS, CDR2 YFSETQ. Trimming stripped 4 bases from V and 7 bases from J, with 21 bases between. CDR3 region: CASSLDGMKGLNEQFF. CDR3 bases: TGCGCCAGCAGCCTCGATGGGATGAAGGGGCTAAATGAGCAGTTCTTC.

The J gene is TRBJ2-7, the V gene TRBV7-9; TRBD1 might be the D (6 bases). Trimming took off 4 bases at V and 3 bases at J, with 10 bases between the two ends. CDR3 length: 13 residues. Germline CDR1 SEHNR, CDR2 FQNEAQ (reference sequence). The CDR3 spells CASSYTGIYEQYF. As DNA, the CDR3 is TGTGCCAGCAGCTACACAGGGATCTACGAGCAGTACTTC. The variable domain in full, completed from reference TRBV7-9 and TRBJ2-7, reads DTGVSQNPRHKITKRGQNVTFRCDPISEHNRLYWYRQTLGQGPEFLTYFQNEAQLEKSRLLSDRFSAERPKGSFSTLEIQRTEQGDSAMYLCASSYTGIYEQYFGPGTRLTVT.

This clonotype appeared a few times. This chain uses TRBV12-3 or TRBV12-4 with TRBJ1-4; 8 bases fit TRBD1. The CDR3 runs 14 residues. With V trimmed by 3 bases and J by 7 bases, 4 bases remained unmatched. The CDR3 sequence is CASSLRTGSEKLFF. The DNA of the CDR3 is TGTGCCAGCAGTTTGCGGACAGGGAGTGAAAAACTGTTTTTT.

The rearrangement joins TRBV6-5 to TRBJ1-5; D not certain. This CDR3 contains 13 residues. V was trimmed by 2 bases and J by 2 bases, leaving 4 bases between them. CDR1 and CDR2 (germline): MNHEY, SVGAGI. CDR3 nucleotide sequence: TGTGCCAGCAGTTACGGCGGCAATCAGCCCCAGCATTTT. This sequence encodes CASSYGGNQPQHF.

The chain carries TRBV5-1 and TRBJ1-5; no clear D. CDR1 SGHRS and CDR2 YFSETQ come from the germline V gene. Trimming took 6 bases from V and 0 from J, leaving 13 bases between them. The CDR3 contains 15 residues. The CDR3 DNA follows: TGCGCCAGCAATTCCGGACTCAGTAGCAATCAGCCCCAGCATTTT. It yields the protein CASNSGLSSNQPQHF.

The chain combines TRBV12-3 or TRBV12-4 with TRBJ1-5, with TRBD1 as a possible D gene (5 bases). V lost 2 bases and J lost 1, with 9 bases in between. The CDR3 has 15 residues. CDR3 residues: CASSLRQGSNQPQHF. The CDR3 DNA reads TGTGCCAGCAGTTTACGGCAGGGCAGCAATCAGCCCCAGCATTTT.

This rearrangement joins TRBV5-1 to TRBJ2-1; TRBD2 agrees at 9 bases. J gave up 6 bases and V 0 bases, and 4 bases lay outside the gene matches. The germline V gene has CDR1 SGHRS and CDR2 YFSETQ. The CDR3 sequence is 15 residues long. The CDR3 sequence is CASSLGASGINEQFF. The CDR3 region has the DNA TGCGCCAGCAGCTTGGGGGCTAGCGGGATCAATGAGCAGTTCTTC.

The CDR3 DNA reads TGCGCCAGCAGCTCCGGGACGGATTCAAACTATGGCTACACCTTC. This codes for CASSSGTDSNYGYTF. This sequence joins TRBV5-1 and TRBJ1-2; maybe TRBD1 (5 bases). In germline, CDR1 is SGHRS, CDR2 YFSETQ. Trimming pared 3 bases from V and 2 bases from J, leaving 14 bases between. The CDR3 totals 15 residues.

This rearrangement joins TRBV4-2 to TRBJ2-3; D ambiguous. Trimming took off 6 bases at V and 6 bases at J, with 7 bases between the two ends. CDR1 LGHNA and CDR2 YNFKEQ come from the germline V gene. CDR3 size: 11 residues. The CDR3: CASRSRDTQYF. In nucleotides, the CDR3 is TGTGCCAGCAGGTCCAGGGATACGCAGTATTTT.

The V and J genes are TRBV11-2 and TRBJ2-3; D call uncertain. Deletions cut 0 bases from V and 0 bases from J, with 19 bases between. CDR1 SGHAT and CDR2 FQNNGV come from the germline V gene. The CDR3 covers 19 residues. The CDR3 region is CASSLDPELRISSTDTQYF. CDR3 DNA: TGTGCCAGCAGCTTAGATCCCGAGTTGAGGATATCTAGCACAGATACGCAGTATTTT.

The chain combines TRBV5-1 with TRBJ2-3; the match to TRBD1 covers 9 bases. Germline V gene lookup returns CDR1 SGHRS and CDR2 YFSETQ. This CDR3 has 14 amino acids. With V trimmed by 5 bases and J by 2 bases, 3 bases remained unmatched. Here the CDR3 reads CASRRDRATDTQYF. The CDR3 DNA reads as TGCGCCAGCAGGAGGGACAGGGCCACAGATACGCAGTATTTT.

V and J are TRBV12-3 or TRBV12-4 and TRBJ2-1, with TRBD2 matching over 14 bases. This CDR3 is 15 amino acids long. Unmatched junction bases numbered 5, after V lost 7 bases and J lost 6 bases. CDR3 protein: CASIQGTSGSNEQFF. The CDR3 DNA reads TGTGCCAGCATCCAAGGGACTAGCGGGAGCAATGAGCAGTTCTTC.

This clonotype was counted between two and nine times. The CDR3 region is CAISESPGRGSPLHF. The CDR3 DNA sequence: TGTGCCATCAGTGAGTCTCCGGGAAGGGGTTCACCCCTCCACTTT. The chain has TRBV10-3 and TRBJ1-6, with a weak D call TRBD1 (5 bases). The CDR3 contains 15 residues. CDR1 is ENHRY, CDR2 SYGVKD, per germline. Trimming took off 0 bases at V and 9 bases at J, with 12 bases between the two ends.

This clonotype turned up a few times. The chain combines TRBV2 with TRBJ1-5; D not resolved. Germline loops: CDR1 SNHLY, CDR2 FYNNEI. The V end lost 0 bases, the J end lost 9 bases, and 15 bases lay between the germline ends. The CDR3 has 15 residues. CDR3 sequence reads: CASSEAFLPAGPQHF. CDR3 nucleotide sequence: TGTGCCAGCAGTGAAGCGTTCCTGCCGGCAGGGCCCCAGCATTTT.

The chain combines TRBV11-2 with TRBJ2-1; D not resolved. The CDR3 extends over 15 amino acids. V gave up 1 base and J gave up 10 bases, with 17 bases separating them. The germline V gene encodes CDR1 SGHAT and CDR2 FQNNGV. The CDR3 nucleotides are TGTGCCAGCAGCTTAGCTGGGTGGACCGAAGGAGAGCAGTTCTTC. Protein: CASSLAGWTEGEQFF.

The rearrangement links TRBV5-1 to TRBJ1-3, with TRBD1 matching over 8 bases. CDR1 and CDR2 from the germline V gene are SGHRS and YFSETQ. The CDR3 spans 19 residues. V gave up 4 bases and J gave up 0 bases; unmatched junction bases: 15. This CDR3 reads CASSPEGVTGALSGNTIYF. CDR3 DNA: TGCGCCAGCAGCCCAGAGGGGGTGACAGGGGCGCTCTCTGGAAACACCATATATTTT.

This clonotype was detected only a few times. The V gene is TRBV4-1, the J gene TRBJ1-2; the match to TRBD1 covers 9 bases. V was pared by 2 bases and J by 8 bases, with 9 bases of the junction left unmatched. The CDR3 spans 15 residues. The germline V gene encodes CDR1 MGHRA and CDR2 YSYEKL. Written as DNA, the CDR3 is TGCGCCAGCAGCCAAACTACAGGGGGCGCCTTCGGCTACACCTTC. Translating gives CASSQTTGGAFGYTF.

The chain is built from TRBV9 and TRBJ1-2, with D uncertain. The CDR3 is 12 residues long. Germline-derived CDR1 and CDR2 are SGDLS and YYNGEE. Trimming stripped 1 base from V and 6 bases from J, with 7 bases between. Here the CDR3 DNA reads TGTGCCAGCAGCGTAACGTGGGATGGCTACACCTTC. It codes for CASSVTWDGYTF.

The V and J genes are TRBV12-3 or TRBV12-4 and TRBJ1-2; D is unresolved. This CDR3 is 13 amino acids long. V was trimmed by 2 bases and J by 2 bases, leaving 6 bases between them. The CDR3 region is CASSLRENYGYTF. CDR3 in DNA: TGTGCCAGCAGTTTAAGGGAGAACTATGGCTACACCTTC.

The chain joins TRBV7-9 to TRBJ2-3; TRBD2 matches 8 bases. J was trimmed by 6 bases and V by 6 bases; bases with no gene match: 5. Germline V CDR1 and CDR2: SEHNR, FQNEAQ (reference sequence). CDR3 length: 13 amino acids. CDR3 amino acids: CASRQAGADTQYF. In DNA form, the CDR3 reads TGTGCCAGCAGGCAAGCGGGGGCTGATACGCAGTATTTT.

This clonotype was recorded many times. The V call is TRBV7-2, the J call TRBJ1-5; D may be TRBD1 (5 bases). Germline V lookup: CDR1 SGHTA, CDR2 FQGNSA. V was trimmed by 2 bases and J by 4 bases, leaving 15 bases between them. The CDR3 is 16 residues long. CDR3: CASSLRSREGNQPQHF. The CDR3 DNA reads TGTGCCAGCAGCTTAAGGTCCAGGGAAGGAAATCAGCCCCAGCATTTT.

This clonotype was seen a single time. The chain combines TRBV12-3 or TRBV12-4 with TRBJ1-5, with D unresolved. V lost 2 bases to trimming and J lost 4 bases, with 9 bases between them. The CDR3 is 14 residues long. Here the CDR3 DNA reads TGTGCCAGCAGTTTAACCCCCGGGAATCAGCCCCAGCATTTT. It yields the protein CASSLTPGNQPQHF.

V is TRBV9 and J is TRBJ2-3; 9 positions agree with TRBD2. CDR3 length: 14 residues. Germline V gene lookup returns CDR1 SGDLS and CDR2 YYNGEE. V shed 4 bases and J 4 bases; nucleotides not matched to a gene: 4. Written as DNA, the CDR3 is TGTGCCAGCAGCCCTGGACTAGCGTCAGATACGCAGTATTTT. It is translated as CASSPGLASDTQYF.

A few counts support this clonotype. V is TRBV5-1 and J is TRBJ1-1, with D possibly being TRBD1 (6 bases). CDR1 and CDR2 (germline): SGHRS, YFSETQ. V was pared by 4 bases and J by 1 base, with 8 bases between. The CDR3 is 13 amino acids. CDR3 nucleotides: TGCGCCAGCAGCGTGACAGGGAACACTGAAGCTTTCTTT. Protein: CASSVTGNTEAFF.

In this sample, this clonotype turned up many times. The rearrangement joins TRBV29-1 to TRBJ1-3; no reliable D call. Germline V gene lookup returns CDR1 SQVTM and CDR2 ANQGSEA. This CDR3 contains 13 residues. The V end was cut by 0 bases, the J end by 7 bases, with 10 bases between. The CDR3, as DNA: TGCAGCGTTGAAGATCTGGGAGGCAACACCATATATTTT. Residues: CSVEDLGGNTIYF.

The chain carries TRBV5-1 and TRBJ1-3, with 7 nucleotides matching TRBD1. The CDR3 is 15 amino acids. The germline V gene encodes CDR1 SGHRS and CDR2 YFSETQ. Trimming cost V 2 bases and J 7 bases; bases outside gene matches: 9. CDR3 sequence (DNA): TGCGCCAGCAGCTTAGAAAAGACAGGGCTCAACACCATATATTTT. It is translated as CASSLEKTGLNTIYF.